This is a list of T cell receptor beta chains from one sample in a study of blood T cell repertoires in COVID-19. The assay was immunoSEQ multiplex PCR, and TCRdb's table has in-frame clones only and misses some. The repertoire holds more than 55,000 clones, with more than 85% as singletons. Sequences were obtained from peripheral blood. The source of these receptors is a man aged 45-65 years with active COVID-19. Each CDR3 is given with its conserved first and last residue. A D gene is named only where the DNA matches it firmly. Not every row has a clone size; where given, it reads once, few, many or a size class.

>TRBJ1-3|-|TRBV3-1/TRBV3-2|-
CASSQDREDGNTIYF
TGTGCCAGCAGCCAAGATCGGGAAGATGGAAACACCATATATTTT
>TRBJ1-2|-|TRBV5-6|TRBD1
CASSPTQGVDYGYTF
TGTGCCAGCAGCCCTACACAGGGGGTGGACTATGGCTACACCTTC
>TRBJ2-1|-|TRBV5-4|-
CASSPRQDYNEQFF
TGTGCCAGCAGCCCGCGACAGGACTACAATGAGCAGTTCTTC
>TRBJ2-1|-|TRBV11-2|TRBD2
CASSPGLAGNEQFF
TGTGCCAGCAGCCCCGGACTAGCGGGCAATGAGCAGTTCTTC
>TRBJ2-1|-|TRBV5-6|-
CASSQRDTRLEQFF
TGTGCCAGCAGCCAACGGGACACCAGGCTTGAGCAGTTCTTC
>TRBJ1-2|-|TRBV15|-
CATSRDRGRGFGYTF
TGTGCCACCAGCAGAGATCGGGGGAGGGGGTTTGGCTACACCTTC
>TRBJ1-4|once|TRBV12-5|-
CASAYRVGKLFF
TGTGCTAGTGCCTACAGGGTAGGTAAACTGTTTTTT
>TRBJ2-3|-|TRBV5-6|-
CASSLRAGDTQYF
TGTGCCAGCAGCTTGAGGGCGGGCGATACGCAGTATTTT
>TRBJ1-3|-|TRBV28|TRBD1
CASSLTGGRSGNTIYF
TGTGCCAGCAGTTTGACAGGGGGCAGAAGTGGAAACACCATATATTTT
>TRBJ2-1|-|TRBV28|-
CASKPAGSLASYNEQFF
TGTGCCAGCAAGCCGGCGGGCTCGCTAGCGTCCTACAATGAGCAGTTCTTC
>TRBJ2-2|-|TRBV3-1/TRBV3-2|-
CASSQGASRNTGELFF
TGTGCCAGCAGCCAAGGCGCTAGCAGGAACACCGGGGAGCTGTTTTTT
>TRBJ1-3|-|TRBV15|-
CATSRARQGPGNTIYF
TGTGCCACCAGCAGAGCGCGGCAGGGTCCAGGAAACACCATATATTTT
>TRBJ1-5|once|TRBV2|-
CASSERSGGNQPQHF
TGTGCCAGCAGTGAACGGTCTGGCGGAAATCAGCCCCAGCATTTT
>TRBJ2-5|-|TRBV11-3|TRBD2
CASSSSTSGSGETQYF
TGTGCCAGCAGCTCCTCGACTAGCGGGAGTGGTGAGACCCAGTACTTC
>TRBJ2-1|-|TRBV5-1|-
CASSLWAASYNEQFF
TGCGCCAGCAGCTTGTGGGCAGCCTCCTACAATGAGCAGTTCTTC
>TRBJ2-7|-|TRBV11-3|TRBD2
CASSPGGLAGGEQYF
TGTGCCAGCAGCCCCGGAGGACTAGCGGGAGGCGAGCAGTACTTC
>TRBJ1-1|-|TRBV7-2|-
CASSLKEGTTEAFF
TGTGCCAGCAGCTTAAAAGAGGGAACAACTGAAGCTTTCTTT
>TRBJ2-7|-|TRBV5-1|-
CASSFGVSGTYEQYF
TGCGCCAGCAGCTTTGGTGTCAGCGGCACCTACGAGCAGTACTTC
>TRBJ2-1|once|TRBV28|TRBD2
CASSPRLAGVMYNEQFF
TGTGCCAGCAGTCCAAGACTAGCGGGAGTTATGTACAATGAGCAGTTCTTC
>TRBJ2-7|-|TRBV5-1|TRBD2
CASSLERGGGAYEQYF
TGCGCCAGCAGCTTGGAACGAGGCGGGGGGGCCTACGAGCAGTACTTC
>TRBJ2-3|-|TRBV4-2|TRBD2
CASSPAGGLGDTQYF
TGTGCCAGCAGCCCAGCGGGGGGGCTCGGAGATACGCAGTATTTT
>TRBJ1-5|-|TRBV3-1/TRBV3-2|TRBD1
CASSQPSSKGQGLSGYSNQPQHF
TGTGCCAGCAGCCAACCCAGCTCGAAGGGACAGGGTCTGAGCGGGTATAGCAATCAGCCCCAGCATTTT
>TRBJ2-7|-|TRBV11-2|TRBD2
CASSLMGGGGQWSYEQYF
TGTGCCAGCAGCTTAATGGGTGGGGGAGGGCAGTGGTCCTACGAGCAGTACTTC
>TRBJ1-3|-|TRBV28|-
CASAMHPGNTIYF
TGTGCCAGCGCTATGCACCCCGGAAACACCATATATTTT
>TRBJ1-6|few|TRBV27|-
CASSPGTFNSPLHF
TGTGCCAGCAGCCCGGGGACTTTTAATTCACCCCTCCACTTT
>TRBJ2-1|-|TRBV15|-
CATSRDADNEQFF
TGTGCCACCAGCAGAGATGCAGACAATGAGCAGTTCTTC
>TRBJ1-1|-|TRBV6-5|-
CASRHDRQAFF
TGTGCCAGCAGACACGACAGGCAAGCTTTCTTT
>TRBJ2-3|-|TRBV5-1|TRBD2
CASTSGRVTDTQYF
TGCGCCAGCACGAGCGGGAGGGTCACAGATACGCAGTATTTT
>TRBJ1-2|-|TRBV6-5|TRBD1
CASSLTGVRGYTF
TGTGCCAGCAGTCTAACAGGGGTGAGGGGCTACACCTTC
>TRBJ1-4|-|TRBV6-5|-
CASLRQATNEKLFF
TGTGCCAGCTTAAGGCAGGCAACTAATGAAAAACTGTTTTTT
>TRBJ2-3|few|TRBV2|TRBD2
CASSALAGGGTDTQYF
TGTGCCAGCAGTGCGTTGGCGGGAGGCGGCACAGATACGCAGTATTTT
>TRBJ2-1|-|TRBV5-1|TRBD2
CASSLVAGVYNEQFF
TGCGCCAGCAGCTTGGTAGCGGGAGTCTACAATGAGCAGTTCTTC
>TRBJ2-2|-|TRBV10-3|TRBD2
CAISEPGLAGNTGELFF
TGTGCCATCAGTGAGCCCGGACTAGCGGGAAACACCGGGGAGCTGTTTTTT
>TRBJ1-1|-|TRBV6-5|-
CASSYPGWTEAFF
TGTGCCAGCAGTTACCCAGGGTGGACTGAAGCTTTCTTT
>TRBJ2-7|-|TRBV4-1|TRBD2
CASSQPTSGTYEQYF
TGCGCCAGCAGCCAACCAACTAGCGGAACCTACGAGCAGTACTTC
>TRBJ2-7|-|TRBV11-2|-
CASSSVGALTLTYEQYF
TGTGCCAGCAGCTCCGTGGGGGCCCTGACCCTGACCTACGAGCAGTACTTC
>TRBJ1-1|few|TRBV12-5|-
CASGLVMSVNTEAFF
TGTGCTAGTGGTTTGGTAATGTCAGTGAACACTGAAGCTTTCTTT
>TRBJ2-1|-|TRBV5-4|TRBD1
CASSFRDREGEQFF
TGTGCCAGCAGCTTCCGGGACAGGGAAGGCGAGCAGTTCTTC
>TRBJ1-1|-|TRBV6-6|-
CASKPREPGTEAFF
TGTGCCAGCAAACCCAGGGAACCCGGCACTGAAGCTTTCTTT
>TRBJ2-2|once|TRBV9|-
CASSFSGERTGELFF
TGTGCCAGCAGCTTTAGCGGAGAAAGGACCGGGGAGCTGTTTTTT
>TRBJ1-3|-|TRBV11-2|TRBD1
CASSLLVGQAHSGNTIYF
TGTGCCAGCAGCTTACTAGTCGGACAGGCGCACTCTGGAAACACCATATATTTT
>TRBJ2-1|-|TRBV28|TRBD2
CASSFTPPQRGHEQFF
TGTGCCAGCAGTTTTACCCCCCCCCAGCGGGGGCATGAGCAGTTCTTC
>TRBJ2-2|-|TRBV6-5|-
CASKDSPLTGELFF
TGTGCCAGCAAGGATAGCCCCCTAACCGGGGAGCTGTTTTTT
>TRBJ2-5|-|TRBV2|-
CASSEGGWGETQYF
TGTGCCAGCAGTGAAGGGGGCTGGGGAGAGACCCAGTACTTC
>TRBJ2-5|-|TRBV5-5|TRBD1
CASSPRQGGQETQYF
TGTGCCAGCAGTCCCCGACAGGGTGGGCAAGAGACCCAGTACTTC
>TRBJ2-1|once|TRBV27|TRBD2
CASSLRTSGRDEQFF
TGTGCCAGCAGTTTAAGAACTAGCGGGAGGGATGAGCAGTTCTTC
>TRBJ1-4|-|TRBV24-1|-
CATSDWESGRLKLFF
TGTGCCACCAGTGATTGGGAGTCGGGGAGGCTCAAACTGTTTTTT